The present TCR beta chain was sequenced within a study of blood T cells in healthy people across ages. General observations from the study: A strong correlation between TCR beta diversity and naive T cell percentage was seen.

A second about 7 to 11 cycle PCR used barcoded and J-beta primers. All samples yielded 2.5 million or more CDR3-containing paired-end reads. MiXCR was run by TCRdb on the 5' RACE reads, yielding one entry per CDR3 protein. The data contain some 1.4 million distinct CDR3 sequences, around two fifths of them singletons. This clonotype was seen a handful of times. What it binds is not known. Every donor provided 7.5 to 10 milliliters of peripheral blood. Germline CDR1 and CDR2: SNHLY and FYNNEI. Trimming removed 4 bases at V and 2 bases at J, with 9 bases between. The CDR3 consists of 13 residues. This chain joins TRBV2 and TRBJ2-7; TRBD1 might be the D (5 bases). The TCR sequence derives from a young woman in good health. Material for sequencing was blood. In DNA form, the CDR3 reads TGTGCCAGCAGTGTCAGACAGACCTACGAGCAGTACTTC. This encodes CASSVRQTYEQYF. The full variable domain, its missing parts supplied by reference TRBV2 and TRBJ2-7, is EPEVTQTPSHQVTQMGQEVILRCVPISNHLYFYWYRQILGQKVEFLVSFYNNEISEKSEIFDDQFSVERPDGSNFTLKIRSTKLEDSAMYFCASSVRQTYEQYFGPGTRLTVT.